The sequence of this T cell receptor beta chain was determined in a study of blood T cell repertoires in COVID-19 (TCRdb year 2020). Turning to the overall study: Samples covering the acute and convalescent phases of COVID-19 were provided by collaborators in the United States, Italy and Spain. Where HLA class I and class II types were available, the types were taken from metadata supplied by the sample provider, not from assay-based typing. The samples were drawn from two sources: the first 160 participants of the ongoing ImmuneRACE study, and 1,254 subjects contributed by 6 global collaborators. A de-identified subject ID, COVID-19 status, age in years and sex were almost always included in the sample metadata. The prospective study material was composed of cDNA or gDNA derived from T cells, B-cell-depleted T cells, or PBMCs. The repertoires were released in a freely available public database intended as a resource for research on the immune response to SARS-CoV-2. Deeply sampled blood TCRbeta repertoires from subjects exposed to, actively infected with, or recovered from COVID-19 were included in the dataset. Summary of the overall study and its limitations: The amount of clinical and demographic metadata varied by source and participant and was provided uncurated.

Whole blood was collected in K2EDTA tubes by collaborating institutions according to the institutions' own protocols. For TCRbeta analysis, collaborators shipped samples in one of three forms: frozen whole blood, isolated PBMCs, or DNA extracted from either of those sample types. As regards this clone: Its antigen remains undetermined. No much larger clone is present one base from it, and per-base qualities are unavailable.

The immunoSEQ Assay, a bias-controlled multiplex PCR, was used to amplify TCRbeta CDR3 regions from genomic DNA. In the original analysis: The number of nucleated cells in each sample was estimated by amplification of reference gene primers within the assay. To quantify the absolute abundance of each unique TCRbeta CDR3 rearrangement, sequence reads were collapsed and filtered. For each sample, productive Simpson clonality was calculated as the square root of Simpson's diversity index over productive rearrangements. TCRdb provides this immuneACCESS table in a form limited to in-frame rearrangements. Some clones are lacking; in checked studies, under half of them reflect an unresolved V gene, and why the rest are absent is not known. V and J calls and clone size come straight from that table; D and trimming were deduced from the DNA. This sample gives 75,000 to 100,000 clones in total; around 90% of them show up just once. Around 4.5% of the sample is in the top ten clones.

Taken from cysteine to phenylalanine, the CDR3 has 15 residues. Only the CDR3 DNA is retained, 45 bases long and in frame from the first base. The germline V gene encodes CDR1 MDHEN and CDR2 SYDVKM. V is pruned by 6 bases and J by 0 bases, leaving 4 bases of the junction without a gene match. The receptor was derived from a man between 65 and 85 years old with acute or convalescent COVID-19. In this chain, TRBV28 is recombined with TRBJ1-3; 8 nucleotides in the junction match TRBD1. Sequencing input: peripheral blood. The nucleotides are TGTGCCAGCAGACAAACAGGGGGCTCTGGAAACACCATATATTTT. It specifies CASRQTGGSGNTIYF.